The clone carrying this T cell receptor beta chain was counted at least ten times. Its specificity is unknown. Pregnant or lactating patients were excluded, as were those with uncontrolled infection or other autoimmune disease. PBMCs stemmed from less than 13 ml fresh peripheral blood. The data were obtained in a study of T cells in Graves' hyperthyroidism and ophthalmopathy. Study in general: Peripheral blood was secured at the point of initial diagnosis, before any treatment. Overall study findings and caveats: Ophthalmopathy got predicted by the model a median approximately 6.4 months before its onset.

Amplified regions were TCR beta CDR3 sequences from RNA transcripts. The TCR CDR3 first-round RT-PCR relied on the HTBI primer set. TCRdb recomputed calls from the multiplex PCR reads with MiXCR, one row per CDR3 protein. The sample yields 700,000 or so distinct CDR3 sequences, 15% to 20% seen once. The receptor comes from a young man with Graves' hyperthyroidism. The specimen was blood.

The CDR3 loop is CSAFVGSSYEQYF. CDR3 nucleotide sequence: TGCAGTGCATTTGTCGGTAGCTCCTACGAGCAGTACTTC. The V and J genes are TRBV20-1 and TRBJ2-7; D ambiguous. Germline V CDR1 and CDR2: DFQATT, SNEGSKA (reference sequence). CDR3 length: 13 amino acids. The ends were cut back, 6 bases at V and 0 bases at J, with 12 bases in the middle.